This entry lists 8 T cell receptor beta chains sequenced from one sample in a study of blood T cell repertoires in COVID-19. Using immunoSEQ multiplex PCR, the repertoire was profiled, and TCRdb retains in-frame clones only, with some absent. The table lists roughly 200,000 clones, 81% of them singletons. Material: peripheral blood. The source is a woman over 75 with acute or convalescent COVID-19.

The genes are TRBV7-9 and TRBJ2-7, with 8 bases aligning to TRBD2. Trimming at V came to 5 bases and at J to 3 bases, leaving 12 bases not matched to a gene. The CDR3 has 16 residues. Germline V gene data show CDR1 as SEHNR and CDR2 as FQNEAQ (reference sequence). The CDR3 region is CASSLPRGAGGYEQYF. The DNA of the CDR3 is TGTGCCAGCAGCCTCCCCCGAGGGGCGGGGGGCTACGAGCAGTACTTC.

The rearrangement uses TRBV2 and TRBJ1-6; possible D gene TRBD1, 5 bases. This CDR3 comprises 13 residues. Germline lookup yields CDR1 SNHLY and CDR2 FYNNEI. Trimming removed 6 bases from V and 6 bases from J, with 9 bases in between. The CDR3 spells CASSRDFNSPLHF. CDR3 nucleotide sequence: TGTGCCAGCAGCCGGGACTTTAATTCACCCCTCCACTTT.

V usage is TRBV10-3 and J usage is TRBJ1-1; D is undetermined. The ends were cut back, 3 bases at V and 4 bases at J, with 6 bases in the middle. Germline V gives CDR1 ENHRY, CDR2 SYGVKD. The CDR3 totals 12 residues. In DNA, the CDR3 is TGTGCCATCAGTGATCGAGGCACTGAAGCTTTCTTT. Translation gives CAISDRGTEAFF.

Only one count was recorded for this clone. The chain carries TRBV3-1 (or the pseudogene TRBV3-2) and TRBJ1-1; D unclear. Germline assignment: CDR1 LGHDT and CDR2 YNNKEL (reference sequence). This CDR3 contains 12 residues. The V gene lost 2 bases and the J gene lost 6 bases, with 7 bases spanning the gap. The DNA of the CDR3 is TGTGCCAGCAGCCAACTCCCCTCTGAAGCTTTCTTT. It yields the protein CASSQLPSEAFF.

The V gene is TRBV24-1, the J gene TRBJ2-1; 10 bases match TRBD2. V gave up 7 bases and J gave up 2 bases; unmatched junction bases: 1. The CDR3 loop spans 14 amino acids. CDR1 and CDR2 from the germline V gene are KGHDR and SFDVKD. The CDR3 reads CATRAGGPYNEQFF. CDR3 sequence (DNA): TGTGCCACCAGAGCGGGAGGGCCCTACAATGAGCAGTTCTTC.

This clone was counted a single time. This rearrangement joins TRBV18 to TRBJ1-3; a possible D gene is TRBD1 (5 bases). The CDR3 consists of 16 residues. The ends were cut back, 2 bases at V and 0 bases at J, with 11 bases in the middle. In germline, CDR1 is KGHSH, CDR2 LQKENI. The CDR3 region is CASSPMLTASGNTIYF. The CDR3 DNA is TGTGCCAGCTCACCAATGTTGACAGCCTCTGGAAACACCATATATTTT. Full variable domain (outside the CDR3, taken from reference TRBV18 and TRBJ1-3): NAGVMQNPRHLVRRRGQEARLRCSPMKGHSHVYWYRQLPEEGLKFMVYLQKENIIDESGMPKERFSAEFPKEGPSILRIQQVVRGDSAAYFCASSPMLTASGNTIYFGEGSWLTVV.

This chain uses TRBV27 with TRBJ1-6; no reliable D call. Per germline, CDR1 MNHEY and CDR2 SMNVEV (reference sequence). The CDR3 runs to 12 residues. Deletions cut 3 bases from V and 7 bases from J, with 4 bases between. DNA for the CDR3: TGTGCCAGCAGTTTCGTCAATTCACCCCTCCACTTT. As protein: CASSFVNSPLHF.

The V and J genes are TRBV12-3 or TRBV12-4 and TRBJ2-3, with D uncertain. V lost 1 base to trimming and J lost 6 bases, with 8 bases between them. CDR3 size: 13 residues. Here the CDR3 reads CASSLVRRDTQYF. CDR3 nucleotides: TGTGCCAGCAGTTTAGTACGCCGGGATACGCAGTATTTT.